The rows below give T cell receptor beta chains drawn from one sample of a study of cytomegalovirus exposure and HLA in healthy donors. Using immunoSEQ multiplex PCR, the repertoire was profiled, and TCRdb retains in-frame clones only, with some absent. The profile shows fewer than 110,000 clones, roughly 82% of them singletons. Sequencing used PBMCs. Receptors were obtained from a male donor in good health and CMV-seronegative. Each CDR3 is given with its conserved first and last residue. D genes are given only for firm matches. Only part of the rows carry a size: once, few, many, or a class if the clone is expanded.

TRBJ2-3 | - | TRBV7-6 | - | 15 | CASSEGRRSTDTQYF | TGTGCCAGCAGCGAGGGTCGGAGGTCCACAGATACGCAGTATTTT
TRBJ2-3 | - | TRBV5-8 | - | 14 | CASSLVASKDTQYF | TGTGCCAGCAGCTTGGTGGCTAGCAAAGATACGCAGTATTTT
TRBJ2-2 | TRBD2 | TRBV6-5 | - | 14 | CASSSGTSTGELFF | TGTGCCAGCAGTTCCGGGACTAGCACCGGGGAGCTGTTTTTT
TRBJ2-5 | - | TRBV5-1 | - | 15 | CASSITGLLQETQYF | TGCGCCAGCAGCATAACAGGGTTACTCCAAGAGACCCAGTACTTC
TRBJ2-3 | TRBD2 | TRBV29-1 | - | 16 | CSVEFGLAGSTDTQYF | TGCAGCGTTGAATTTGGCCTAGCGGGATCCACAGATACGCAGTATTTT
TRBJ2-7 | TRBD1 | TRBV19 | - | 14 | CASSSRTGFYEQYF | TGTGCCAGTAGTTCCCGGACAGGGTTCTACGAGCAGTACTTC
TRBJ1-2 | TRBD1 | TRBV19 | - | 14 | CASTLIHRGDGYTF | TGTGCCAGTACCCTAATCCACAGGGGAGATGGCTACACCTTC
TRBJ2-3 | - | TRBV19 | - | 13 | CASSPRPGDTQYF | TGTGCCAGTAGTCCCCGCCCGGGAGATACGCAGTATTTT
TRBJ2-2 | TRBD2 | TRBV7-9 | - | 14 | CASIVSGGPGELFF | TGTGCCAGCATCGTCTCGGGAGGGCCCGGGGAGCTGTTTTTT
TRBJ1-5 | - | TRBV6-1 | few | 14 | CATKPGRVNQPQHF | TGTGCCACCAAGCCAGGGAGGGTCAATCAGCCCCAGCATTTT
TRBJ2-1 | - | TRBV19 | - | 13 | CASGERVGNEQFF | TGTGCCAGTGGGGAGAGGGTAGGCAATGAGCAGTTCTTC
TRBJ2-1 | TRBD2 | TRBV15 | once | 17 | CATSRTTAGTSYNEQFF | TGTGCCACCAGCAGAACTACAGCGGGAACCTCCTACAATGAGCAGTTCTTC
TRBJ2-7 | TRBD2 | TRBV29-1 | few | 15 | CSVVASGRSSYEQYF | TGCAGCGTTGTCGCTAGCGGAAGGAGCTCCTACGAGCAGTACTTC
TRBJ1-1 | - | TRBV7-9 | - | 14 | CASSLWGPNTEAFF | TGTGCCAGCAGCTTATGGGGGCCTAACACTGAAGCTTTCTTT
TRBJ1-1 | TRBD1 | TRBV19 | - | 18 | CASSNGPRGTGVNTEAFF | TGTGCCAGTAGTAATGGCCCGCGGGGGACAGGGGTGAACACTGAAGCTTTCTTT
TRBJ1-4 | - | TRBV28 | - | 12 | CASTGSREKLFF | TGTGCCAGTACAGGGTCACGGGAAAAACTGTTTTTT